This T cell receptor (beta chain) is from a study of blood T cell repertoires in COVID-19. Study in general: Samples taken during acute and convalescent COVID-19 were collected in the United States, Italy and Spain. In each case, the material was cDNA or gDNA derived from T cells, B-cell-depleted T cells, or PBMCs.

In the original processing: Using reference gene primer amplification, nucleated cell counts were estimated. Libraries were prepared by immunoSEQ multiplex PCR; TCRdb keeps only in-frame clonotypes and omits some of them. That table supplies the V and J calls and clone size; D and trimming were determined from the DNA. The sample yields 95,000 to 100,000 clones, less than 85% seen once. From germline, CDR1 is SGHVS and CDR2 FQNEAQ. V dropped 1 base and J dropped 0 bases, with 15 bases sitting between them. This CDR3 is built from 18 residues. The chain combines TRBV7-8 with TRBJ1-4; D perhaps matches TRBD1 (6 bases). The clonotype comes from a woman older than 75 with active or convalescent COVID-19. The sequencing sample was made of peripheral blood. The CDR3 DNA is TGTGCCAGCAGCTTAGTAGTTCAGGGGCCTTCAACTAATGAAAAACTGTTTTTT. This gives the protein CASSLVVQGPSTNEKLFF.